The 13 T cell receptor beta chains given below trace back to one sample, sequenced in a study of cytomegalovirus exposure and HLA in healthy donors. Primers: 60 Vbeta forward and 13 Jbeta reverse. Method: immunoSEQ multiplex PCR; TCRdb's copy keeps in-frame clones and lacks some. The repertoire holds about 83,000 clones, with roughly four fifths as singletons. What was sequenced was PBMCs. These receptors all stem from a young woman in good health and CMV-seronegative.

The chain couples TRBV28 to TRBJ2-5; 8 bases are a match to TRBD2. V gave up 3 bases and J gave up 7 bases; unmatched junction bases: 10. The CDR3 is made up of 15 amino acids. The germline gives CDR1 MDHEN, CDR2 SYDVKM. As DNA, the CDR3 is TGTGCCAGCAGTTTTATGGGCAGCGGGAGAGGGACCCAGTACTTC. Translation gives CASSFMGSGRGTQYF.

This chain joins TRBV19 and TRBJ2-1; TRBD2 aligns across 11 bases. This CDR3 has 15 residues. Trimming removed 5 bases from V and 8 bases from J; junction bases left unmatched: 8. The germline gives CDR1 LNHDA, CDR2 SQIVND (reference sequence). In nucleotides, the CDR3 is TGTGCCAGTAGTGCTCTAGCGGGAGGCAAGGATGAGCAGTTCTTC. Translation gives CASSALAGGKDEQFF. The full variable domain, in which reference TRBV19 and TRBJ2-1 provide the parts outside the CDR3, is DGGITQSPKYLFRKEGQNVTLSCEQNLNHDAMYWYRQDPGQGLRLIYYSQIVNDFQKGDIAEGYSVSREKKESFPLTVTSAQKNPTAFYLCASSALAGGKDEQFFGPGTRLTVL.

The chain carries TRBV30 and TRBJ1-6; TRBD1 matches 9 bases. The germline CDR1 and CDR2 sequences are GTSNPN and SVGIG (reference sequence). Trimming cost V 2 bases and J 8 bases; bases outside gene matches: 4. The CDR3 loop spans 14 amino acids. CDR3 protein: CAWSPGQGDSPLHF. The CDR3 DNA is TGTGCCTGGAGTCCGGGACAGGGTGATTCACCCCTCCACTTT.

The J gene is TRBJ2-5, the V gene TRBV28, with 7 nucleotides matching TRBD2. In germline, CDR1 is MDHEN, CDR2 SYDVKM. Germline trimming cut 6 bases from V and 2 bases from J; bases unmatched to any gene: 9. CDR3 length: 15 amino acids. CDR3 nucleotide sequence: TGTGCCAGCAGCAAACTTCTAGCGGTGCAAGAGACCCAGTACTTC. Its translation is CASSKLLAVQETQYF.

The CDR3 here is CASSQTTGTHYEQYF. DNA for the CDR3: TGCGCCAGCAGCCAGACTACCGGGACACACTACGAGCAGTACTTC. The chain recombines TRBV5-1 with TRBJ2-7; D might be TRBD1 (6 bases). V was cut by 4 bases and J by 3 bases, with 17 bases left in between. CDR3 length: 15 amino acids. The germline gives CDR1 SGHRS, CDR2 YFSETQ.

This chain links TRBV19 with TRBJ2-7; 12 positions agree with TRBD2. The CDR3 totals 14 residues. Looked up from germline, CDR1 is LNHDA and CDR2 is SQIVND (reference sequence). V gave up 6 bases and J gave up 2 bases; unmatched junction bases: 2. Here the CDR3 reads CASSRLAGAYEQYF. CDR3 in DNA: TGTGCCAGTAGCAGACTAGCGGGAGCCTACGAGCAGTACTTC.

This rearrangement joins TRBV29-1 to TRBJ2-5; 7 bases are a match to TRBD1. Trimming cost V 6 bases and J 5 bases; bases outside gene matches: 3. Germline V CDR1 and CDR2: SQVTM, ANQGSEA. This CDR3 is built from 11 residues. The chain's CDR3 is CSVRQGETQYF. In nucleotides, the CDR3 is TGCAGCGTCCGACAGGGTGAGACCCAGTACTTC.

This chain links TRBV6-5 with TRBJ2-1; 10 bases match TRBD2. The CDR3 length is 14 residues. From germline, CDR1 is MNHEY and CDR2 SVGAGI. Trimming took 5 bases from V and 6 from J; bases not matched to a gene: 4. The CDR3, as DNA: TGTGCCAGCAGTAACCCTAGCGGGAGCAATGAGCAGTTCTTC. This gives the protein CASSNPSGSNEQFF.

This chain connects TRBV19 to TRBJ1-5; D is unresolved. Germline values: CDR1 LNHDA, CDR2 SQIVND (reference sequence). Trimming took off 4 bases at V and 0 bases at J, with 10 bases between the two ends. The CDR3 length is 15 residues. The CDR3 DNA is TGTGCCAGTAGTAATTCCCGGAGTAGCAATCAGCCCCAGCATTTT. This encodes CASSNSRSSNQPQHF.

V and J are TRBV2 and TRBJ2-7; 9 bases are a match to TRBD2. Germline CDR1 and CDR2: SNHLY and FYNNEI. Germline trimming cut 1 base from V and 4 bases from J; bases unmatched to any gene: 8. The CDR3 covers 16 residues. The chain's CDR3 is CASSEDASGTNYEQYF. CDR3 coding DNA: TGTGCCAGCAGTGAAGACGCTAGCGGGACCAATTACGAGCAGTACTTC.

This rearrangement joins TRBV19 to TRBJ2-1, with 8 positions matching TRBD2. There are 17 residues in the CDR3. The J segment lost 2 bases and the V segment lost 7 bases, leaving 13 bases of the junction unmatched. The germline V gene encodes CDR1 LNHDA and CDR2 SQIVND (reference sequence). The CDR3: CASNRREVAGTYNEQFF. DNA for the CDR3: TGTGCCAGTAACCGGCGGGAGGTTGCAGGGACCTACAATGAGCAGTTCTTC.

This chain joins TRBV19 and TRBJ2-7; TRBD1 matches 8 bases. The junction had 3 bases not matched to a gene; V was cut back by 6 bases and J by 5 bases. CDR1 and CDR2 from the germline V gene are LNHDA and SQIVND (reference sequence). This CDR3 comprises 12 residues. CDR3 in amino acids: CASSPTGDEQYF. CDR3 sequence (DNA): TGTGCCAGTAGCCCGACAGGGGACGAGCAGTACTTC.

DNA of the CDR3: TGTGCCAGCAGCCTATCAGGGACTAGCGGGAGAACAGATACGCAGTATTTT. Its translation is CASSLSGTSGRTDTQYF. The rearrangement uses TRBV5-8 and TRBJ2-3; 14 nucleotides match TRBD2. The V gene's germline CDR1 is SGHTS and CDR2 YDEGEE. The CDR3 length is 17 residues. With V trimmed by 4 bases and J by 3 bases, 7 bases remained unmatched. Together with reference TRBV5-8 and TRBJ2-3, the CDR3 gives the full variable domain: EAGVTQSPTHLIKTRGQQATLRCSPISGHTSVYWYQQALGLGLQFLLWYDEGEERNRGNFPPRFSGRQFPNYSSELNVNALELEDSALYLCASSLSGTSGRTDTQYFGPGTRLTVL.